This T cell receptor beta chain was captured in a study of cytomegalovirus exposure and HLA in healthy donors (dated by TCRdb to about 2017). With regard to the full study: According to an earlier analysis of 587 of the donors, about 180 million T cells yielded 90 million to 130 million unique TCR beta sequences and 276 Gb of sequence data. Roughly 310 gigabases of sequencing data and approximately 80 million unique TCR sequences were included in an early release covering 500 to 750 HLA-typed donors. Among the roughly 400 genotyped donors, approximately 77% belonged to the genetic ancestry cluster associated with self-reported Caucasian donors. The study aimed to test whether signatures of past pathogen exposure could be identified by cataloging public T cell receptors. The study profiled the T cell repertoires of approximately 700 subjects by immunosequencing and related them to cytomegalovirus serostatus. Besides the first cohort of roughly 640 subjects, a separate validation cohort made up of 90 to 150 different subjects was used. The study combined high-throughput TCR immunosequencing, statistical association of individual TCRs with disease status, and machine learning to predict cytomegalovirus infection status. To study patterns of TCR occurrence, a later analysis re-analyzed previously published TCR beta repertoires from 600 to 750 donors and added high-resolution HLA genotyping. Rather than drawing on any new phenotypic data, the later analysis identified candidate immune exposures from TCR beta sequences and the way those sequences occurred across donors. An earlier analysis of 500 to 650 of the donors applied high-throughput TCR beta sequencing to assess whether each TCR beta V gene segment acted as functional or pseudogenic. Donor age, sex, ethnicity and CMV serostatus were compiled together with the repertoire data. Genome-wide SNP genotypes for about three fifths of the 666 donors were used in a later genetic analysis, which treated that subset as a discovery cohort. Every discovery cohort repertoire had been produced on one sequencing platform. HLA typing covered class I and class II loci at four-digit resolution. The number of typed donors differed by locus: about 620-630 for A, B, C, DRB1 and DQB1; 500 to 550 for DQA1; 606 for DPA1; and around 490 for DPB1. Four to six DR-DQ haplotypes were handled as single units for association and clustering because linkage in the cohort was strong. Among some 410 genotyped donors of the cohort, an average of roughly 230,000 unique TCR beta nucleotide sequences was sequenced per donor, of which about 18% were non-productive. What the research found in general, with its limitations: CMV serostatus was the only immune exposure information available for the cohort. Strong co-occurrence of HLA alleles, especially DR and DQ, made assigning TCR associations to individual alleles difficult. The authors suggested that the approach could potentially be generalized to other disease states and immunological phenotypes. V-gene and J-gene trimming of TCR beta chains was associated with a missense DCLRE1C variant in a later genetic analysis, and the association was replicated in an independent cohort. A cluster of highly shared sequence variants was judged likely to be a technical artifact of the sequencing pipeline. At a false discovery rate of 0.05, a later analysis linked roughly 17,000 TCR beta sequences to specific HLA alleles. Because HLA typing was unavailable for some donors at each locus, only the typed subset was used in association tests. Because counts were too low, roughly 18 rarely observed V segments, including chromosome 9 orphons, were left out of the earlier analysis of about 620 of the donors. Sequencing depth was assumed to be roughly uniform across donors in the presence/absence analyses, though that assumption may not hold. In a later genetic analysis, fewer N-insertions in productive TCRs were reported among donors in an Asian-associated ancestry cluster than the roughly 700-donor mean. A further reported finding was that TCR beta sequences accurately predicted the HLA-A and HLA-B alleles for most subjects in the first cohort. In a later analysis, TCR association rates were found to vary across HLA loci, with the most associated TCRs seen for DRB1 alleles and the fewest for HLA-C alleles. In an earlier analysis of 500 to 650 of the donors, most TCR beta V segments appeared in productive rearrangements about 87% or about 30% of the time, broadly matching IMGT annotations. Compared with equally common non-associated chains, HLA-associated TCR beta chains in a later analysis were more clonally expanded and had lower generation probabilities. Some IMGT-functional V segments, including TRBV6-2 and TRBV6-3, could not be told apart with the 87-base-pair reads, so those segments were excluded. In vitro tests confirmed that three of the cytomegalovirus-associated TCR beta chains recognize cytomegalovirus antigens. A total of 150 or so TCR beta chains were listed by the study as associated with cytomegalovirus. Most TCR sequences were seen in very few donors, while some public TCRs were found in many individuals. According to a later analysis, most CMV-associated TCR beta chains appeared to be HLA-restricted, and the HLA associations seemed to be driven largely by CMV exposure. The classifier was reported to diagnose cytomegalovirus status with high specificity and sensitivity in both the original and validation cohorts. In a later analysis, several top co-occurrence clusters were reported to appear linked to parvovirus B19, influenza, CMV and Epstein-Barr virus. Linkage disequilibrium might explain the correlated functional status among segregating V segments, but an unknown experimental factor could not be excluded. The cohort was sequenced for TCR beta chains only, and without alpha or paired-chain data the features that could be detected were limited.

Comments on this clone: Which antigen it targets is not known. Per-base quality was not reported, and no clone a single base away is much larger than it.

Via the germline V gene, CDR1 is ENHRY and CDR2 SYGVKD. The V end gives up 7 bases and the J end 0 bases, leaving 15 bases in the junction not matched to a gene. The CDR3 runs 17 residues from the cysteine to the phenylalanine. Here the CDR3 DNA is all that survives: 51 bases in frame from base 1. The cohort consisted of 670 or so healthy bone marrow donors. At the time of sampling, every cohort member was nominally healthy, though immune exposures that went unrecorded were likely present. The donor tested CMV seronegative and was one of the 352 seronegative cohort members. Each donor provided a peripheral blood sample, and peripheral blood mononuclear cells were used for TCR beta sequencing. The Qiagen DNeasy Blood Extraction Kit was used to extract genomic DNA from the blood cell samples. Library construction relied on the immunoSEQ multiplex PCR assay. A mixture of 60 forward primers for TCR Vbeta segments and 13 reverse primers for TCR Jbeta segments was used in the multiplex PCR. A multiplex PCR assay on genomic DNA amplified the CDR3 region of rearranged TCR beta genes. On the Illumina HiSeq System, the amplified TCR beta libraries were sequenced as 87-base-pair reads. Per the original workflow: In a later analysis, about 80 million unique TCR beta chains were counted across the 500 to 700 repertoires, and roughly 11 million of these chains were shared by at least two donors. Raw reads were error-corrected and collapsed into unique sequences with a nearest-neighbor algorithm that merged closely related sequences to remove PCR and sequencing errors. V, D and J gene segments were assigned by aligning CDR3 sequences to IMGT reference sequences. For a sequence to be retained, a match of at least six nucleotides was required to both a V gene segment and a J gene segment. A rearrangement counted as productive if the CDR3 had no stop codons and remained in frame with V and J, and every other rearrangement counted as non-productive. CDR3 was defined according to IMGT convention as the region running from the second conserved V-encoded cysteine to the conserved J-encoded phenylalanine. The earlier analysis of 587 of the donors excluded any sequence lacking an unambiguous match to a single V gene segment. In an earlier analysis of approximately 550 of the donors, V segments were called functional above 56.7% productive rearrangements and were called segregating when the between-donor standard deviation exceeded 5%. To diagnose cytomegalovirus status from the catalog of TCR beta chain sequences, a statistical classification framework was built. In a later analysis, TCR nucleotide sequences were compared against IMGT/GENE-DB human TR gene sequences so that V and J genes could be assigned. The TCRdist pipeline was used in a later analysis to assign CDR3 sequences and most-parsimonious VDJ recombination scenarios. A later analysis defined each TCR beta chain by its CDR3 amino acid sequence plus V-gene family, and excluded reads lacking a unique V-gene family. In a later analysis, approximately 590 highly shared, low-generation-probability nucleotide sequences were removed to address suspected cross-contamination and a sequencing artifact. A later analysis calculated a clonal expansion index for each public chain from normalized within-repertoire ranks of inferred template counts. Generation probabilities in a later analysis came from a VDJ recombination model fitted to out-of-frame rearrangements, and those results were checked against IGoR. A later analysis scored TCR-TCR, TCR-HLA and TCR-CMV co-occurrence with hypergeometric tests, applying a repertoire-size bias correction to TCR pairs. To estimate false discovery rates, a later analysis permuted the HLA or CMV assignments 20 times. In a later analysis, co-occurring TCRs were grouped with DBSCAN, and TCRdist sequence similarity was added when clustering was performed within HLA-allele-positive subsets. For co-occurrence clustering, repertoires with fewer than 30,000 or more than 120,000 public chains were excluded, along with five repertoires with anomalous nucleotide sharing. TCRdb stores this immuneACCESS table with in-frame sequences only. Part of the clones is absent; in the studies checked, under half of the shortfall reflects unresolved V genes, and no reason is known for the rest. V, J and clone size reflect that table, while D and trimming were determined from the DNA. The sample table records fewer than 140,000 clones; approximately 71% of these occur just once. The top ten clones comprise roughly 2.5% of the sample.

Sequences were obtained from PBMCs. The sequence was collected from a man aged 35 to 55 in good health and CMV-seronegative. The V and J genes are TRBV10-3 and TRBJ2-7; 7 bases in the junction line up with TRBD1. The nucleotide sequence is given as TGTGCCATCAAGCCAGGGGGAGTCCAGGGAGACTCCTACGAGCAGTACTTC. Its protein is CAIKPGGVQGDSYEQYF.